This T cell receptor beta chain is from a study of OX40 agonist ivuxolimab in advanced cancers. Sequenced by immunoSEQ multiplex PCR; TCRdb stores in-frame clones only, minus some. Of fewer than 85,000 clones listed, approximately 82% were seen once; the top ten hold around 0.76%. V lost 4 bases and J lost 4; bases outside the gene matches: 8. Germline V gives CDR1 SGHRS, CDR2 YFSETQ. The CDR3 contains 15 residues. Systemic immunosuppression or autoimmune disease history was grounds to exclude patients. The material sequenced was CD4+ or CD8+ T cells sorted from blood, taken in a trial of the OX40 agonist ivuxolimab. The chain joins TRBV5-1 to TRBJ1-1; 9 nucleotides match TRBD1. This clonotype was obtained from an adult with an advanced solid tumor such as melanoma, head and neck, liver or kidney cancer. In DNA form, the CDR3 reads TGCGCCAGCAGCCCTAGGACAGGGGCTCTCACTGAAGCTTTCTTT. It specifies CASSPRTGALTEAFF.